These T cell receptor beta chains were read from a single sample in a study of Graves' ophthalmopathy and Graves' hyperthyroidism. TCRdb used MiXCR to reprocess the multiplex PCR reads, holding one entry per CDR3 protein. The sample yields 200,000 to 300,000 distinct CDR3 sequences, about 47% seen once. Source material: peripheral blood. The origin of the receptors is an adult man with Graves' ophthalmopathy. Each CDR3 is given with its conserved first and last residue. The D gene is left open where the match is weak. Rows give clone size only sometimes, using once, few, many, or a class for an expanded clone.

D	size	V	J	DNA	CDR3
-	-	TRBV2	TRBJ1-2	TGTGCCAGCAGTGAAGACCTTTGGGACGATGGCTACACCTTC	CASSEDLWDDGYTF
-	-	TRBV12-3/TRBV12-4	TRBJ2-2	TGTGCCAGCAGTTTACTGGCGACCGGGGAGCTGTTTTTT	CASSLLATGELFF
-	-	TRBV12-3/TRBV12-4	TRBJ2-2	TGTGCCAGCAGTTTGTCTCGGGGAGAGGAGCTGTTTTTT	CASSLSRGEELFF
-	-	TRBV19	TRBJ2-7	TGTGCCAGTAGTAACGGACAGAGCTCCTACGAGCAGTACTTC	CASSNGQSSYEQYF
-	-	TRBV30	TRBJ1-1	TGTGCCTGGGACCCCGGGACGAACACTGAAGCTTTCTTT	CAWDPGTNTEAFF
-	few	TRBV6-6	TRBJ1-3	TGTGCCAGCAGTTATGGGGGAAACACCATATATTTT	CASSYGGNTIYF
-	-	TRBV7-2	TRBJ2-7	TGTGCCAGCAGCTTTTTCGCAGGGAGCTCCTACGAGCAGTACTTC	CASSFFAGSSYEQYF
-	few	TRBV24-1	TRBJ2-2	TGTGCCACCAGTGATTTTAGGATATCAACGAACACCGGGGAGCTGTTTTTT	CATSDFRISTNTGELFF
-	-	TRBV18	TRBJ2-7	TGTGCCAGCTCACCAAGGCTAACCTACGAGCAGTACTTC	CASSPRLTYEQYF
TRBD1	few	TRBV7-9	TRBJ1-1	TGTGCCAGCAGCACACAGGGGGCGCACACTGAAGCTTTCTTT	CASSTQGAHTEAFF
-	-	TRBV12-3/TRBV12-4	TRBJ2-6	TGTGCCAGCACTTTCCTTGGGGCCAACGTCCTGACTTTC	CASTFLGANVLTF
TRBD1	-	TRBV20-1	TRBJ2-5	TGCAGTGCTAGGGGACAGGAAGAGACCCAGTACTTC	CSARGQEETQYF
TRBD2	-	TRBV7-2	TRBJ2-5	TGTGCCAGCAGCTTGGCGGGAGGATCTCTAGAGACCCAGTACTTC	CASSLAGGSLETQYF
TRBD1	-	TRBV24-1	TRBJ2-7	TGTGCCACCTCCGGGACAGAGTCCTACGAGCAGTACTTC	CATSGTESYEQYF
-	many	TRBV7-9	TRBJ1-2	TGTGCCAGCAGCTTACAGGGAGTCTATGGCTACACCTTC	CASSLQGVYGYTF
TRBD1	-	TRBV5-1	TRBJ2-2	TGCGCCAGCAGCTTGCTGACAGGGTCGGGCACCGGGGAGCTGTTTTTT	CASSLLTGSGTGELFF
TRBD2	-	TRBV11-1	TRBJ2-1	TGTGCCAGCAGCTTAGACCGGGGGGGAGATGAGCAGTTCTTC	CASSLDRGGDEQFF
TRBD1	-	TRBV12-3/TRBV12-4	TRBJ1-2	TGTGCCAGCAGCTGGCGGGGACAGGGATCTGGCTACACCTTC	CASSWRGQGSGYTF
-	-	TRBV19	TRBJ1-5	TGTGCCAGTAGTATGGAGGCCGCCTTGGTTGGCAATCAGCCCCAGCATTTT	CASSMEAALVGNQPQHF
TRBD1	-	TRBV6-5	TRBJ1-6	TGTGCCAGCAGCCAACGAGGGGGCGCGGGTAATTCACCCCTCCACTTT	CASSQRGGAGNSPLHF
-	many	TRBV12-3/TRBV12-4	TRBJ2-5	TGTGCCAGCAGTTCATGGGGCCCGAACCAAGAGACCCAGTACTTC	CASSSWGPNQETQYF
-	-	TRBV10-3	TRBJ1-2	TGTGCCATCAGTTACTCGGTTGCGCTTAACTATGGCTACACCTTC	CAISYSVALNYGYTF
-	few	TRBV24-1	TRBJ2-7	TGTGCCACCAGTGCCCCGACAGGTTCCTACGAGCAGTACTTC	CATSAPTGSYEQYF
-	-	TRBV20-1	TRBJ1-1	TGCAGTGCTAAGGCAGGGACCGACACTGAAGCTTTCTTT	CSAKAGTDTEAFF
TRBD1	few	TRBV9	TRBJ1-2	TGTGCCAGCAGCCAAGACCGGGACAGCAACTATGGCTACACCTTC	CASSQDRDSNYGYTF
-	-	TRBV7-3	TRBJ1-6	TGTGCCAGCAGCTCGGACGGGACCTATAATTCACCCCTCCACTTT	CASSSDGTYNSPLHF
TRBD2	-	TRBV7-2	TRBJ2-7	TGCGCCAGCGAAAATAGCGGGGGTTACGAGCAGTACTTC	CASENSGGYEQYF
-	-	TRBV7-8	TRBJ2-7	TGTGCCAGCAGCTTCCCGGGGGTAGGGGAGCAGTACTTC	CASSFPGVGEQYF
-	few	TRBV2	TRBJ1-2	TGTGCCAGCATGGGGGGTGAATCTGGCTACACCTTC	CASMGGESGYTF
TRBD2	-	TRBV7-7	TRBJ2-5	TGTGCTGGAAAAGAATCGGGGGGCCAAGAGACCCAGTACTTC	CAGKESGGQETQYF
TRBD1	-	TRBV29-1	TRBJ2-5	TGCGGCGTTGAAGGGACAGGGGGTGTGGAGACCCAGTACTTC	CGVEGTGGVETQYF
TRBD1	few	TRBV2	TRBJ1-1	TGTGCCAGCATCAACGGACAGGGGGCGATCCCTGAAGCTTTCTTT	CASINGQGAIPEAFF
-	few	TRBV10-3	TRBJ1-3	TGTGCCATCAGACCCGACAGGACCCACTCTGGAAACACCATATATTTT	CAIRPDRTHSGNTIYF
-	few	TRBV12-3/TRBV12-4	TRBJ1-5	TGTGCCAGCAGCGCCCGGGGGCCCCAGCATTTT	CASSARGPQHF
-	few	TRBV29-1	TRBJ2-7	TGCAGCGTTGAAGGGGGACTCGGCTCCTACGAGCAGTACTTC	CSVEGGLGSYEQYF
-	-	TRBV6-6	TRBJ2-7	TGTGCCAGCAGGCCCGCGGGGAGCGAGCAGTACTTC	CASRPAGSEQYF
TRBD2	-	TRBV29-1	TRBJ2-5	TGCAGCGTTGAGATGGGACTAGCGGGAGGGCCTGAGACCCAGTACTTC	CSVEMGLAGGPETQYF
-	-	TRBV29-1	TRBJ2-7	TGCAGCGTTATTCCGGGGGGCTTGGGCTCCTACAATGAGCAGTACTTC	CSVIPGGLGSYNEQYF
TRBD1	-	TRBV12-3/TRBV12-4	TRBJ1-5	TGTGCCAGCAGTCACGGGGACAGGCGCGATCAGCCCCAGCATTTT	CASSHGDRRDQPQHF
-	few	TRBV7-7	TRBJ2-7	TGTGCTAGCAGCCCTTTGGGGGGGACAGGCTCCTACGAGCAGTACTTC	CASSPLGGTGSYEQYF